Included here is one T cell receptor beta chain sequence, with context. The antigen is unknown. Cultured CD4+ T-cell DNA underwent Oncomine TCR Beta short-read sequencing. Cultured CD4+ T cells were the source of extracted genomic DNA. TCRdb reprocessed the PCR reads via MiXCR and lists one record per CDR3 protein. Found here are around 7,000 distinct CDR3 sequences, approximately 40% of them singletons; the top ten hold around a fifth. This entry comes from a study of vaccination and CD4 T cells after COVID-19. Study information: Median time from second vaccine dose to sampling was about 70 days (14 to 241).

Regarding treatment: approximately 10-day PBMC culture with coronavirus spike peptide pools or control peptides (ViraFEST assay). Those CD4+ T cells from the unexposed donor predate the COVID-19 pandemic (2011-2018). The V end lost 6 bases, the J end lost 4 bases, and 10 bases lay between the germline ends. This CDR3 spans 12 amino acids. The sequencing input was CD4+ T cells from blood, cultured in vitro. The V gene is TRBV12-3 or TRBV12-4, the J gene TRBJ2-7; D is unresolved. This TCR was sampled from a human donor in good health. DNA of the CDR3: TGTGCCAGCAGGGGGTTCGATTACGAGCAGTACTTC. Residues: CASRGFDYEQYF.